The sequence of this T cell receptor beta chain was determined in a study (dated by TCRdb to 2012 to 2015). The run used an Illumina Genome Analyzer IIx. TCRdb took the public reads, trimmed them with fastp at Q25, ran MiXCR for clone calling and kept in-frame beta chains. Duplicate CDR3 protein sequences are folded into a single record with the most common DNA and genes. Within this sample are about 7,100 distinct CDR3 sequences, with 32% of them counted one time only. Of the sample, about a fifth is held by the ten largest clones. The germline V gene (reference sequence) gives CDR1 as DFQATT and CDR2 as SNEGSKA. The germline V and J ends show losses of 3 bases and 6 bases respectively, and no gene match explains 2 bases of the junction. The cysteine opens and the phenylalanine closes a CDR3 of 12 amino acids. Kept here is only the CDR3 DNA, which spans 36 bases and is read in frame from base 1. This clonotype is judged medium-sized (0.01 to 0.1%). This clone's antigen is unknown. No base qualities exist here, and no much larger clone lies one base off it.

Material for sequencing was blood. This TCR was sampled from a human donor. The chain was built from TRBV20-1 and TRBJ2-7, and 10 junctional nucleotides match TRBD2. The base sequence is TGCAGTGCTAGTAGCGGGAGGCTCGAGCAGTACTTC. This sequence encodes CSASSGRLEQYF.